This record concerns one T cell receptor beta chain sequence. This entry is derived from a study of control samples from healthy donors and cancer patients. The germline CDR1 and CDR2 sequences are SGHTA and FQGTGA. The CDR3 consists of 15 residues. Trimming took 5 bases from V and 10 from J, leaving 22 bases between them. Profiled with immunoSEQ multiplex PCR; TCRdb holds only in-frame clones, not every one. The table records 260,000 or so clones, 82% of them present only once. The clonotype was recovered from a woman aged 60-75 years with lung cancer. The sequencing sample was made of PBMCs. The chain is built from TRBV7-3 and TRBJ2-3; D gene ambiguous. CDR3: CASSAVGSKPGAQYF. In DNA, the CDR3 is TGTGCCAGCAGCGCGGTGGGATCAAAGCCCGGAGCGCAGTATTTT.